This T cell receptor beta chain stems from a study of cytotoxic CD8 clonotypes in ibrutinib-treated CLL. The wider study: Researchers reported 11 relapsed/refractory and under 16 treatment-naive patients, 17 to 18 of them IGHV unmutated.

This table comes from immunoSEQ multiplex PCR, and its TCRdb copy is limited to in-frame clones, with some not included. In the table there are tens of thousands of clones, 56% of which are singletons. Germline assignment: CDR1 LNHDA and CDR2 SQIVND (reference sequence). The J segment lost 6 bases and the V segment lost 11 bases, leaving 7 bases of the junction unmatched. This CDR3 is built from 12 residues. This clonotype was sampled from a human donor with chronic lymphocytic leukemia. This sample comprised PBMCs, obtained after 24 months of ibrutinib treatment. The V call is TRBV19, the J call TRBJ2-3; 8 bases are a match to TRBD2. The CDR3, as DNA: TGTGCCTGCCACGGGGGGGACGATACGCAGTATTTT. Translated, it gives CACHGGDDTQYF. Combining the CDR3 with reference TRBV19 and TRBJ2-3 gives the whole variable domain DGGITQSPKYLFRKEGQNVTLSCEQNLNHDAMYWYRQDPGQGLRLIYYSQIVNDFQKGDIAEGYSVSREKKESFPLTVTSAQKNPTAFYLCACHGGDDTQYFGPGTRLTVL.